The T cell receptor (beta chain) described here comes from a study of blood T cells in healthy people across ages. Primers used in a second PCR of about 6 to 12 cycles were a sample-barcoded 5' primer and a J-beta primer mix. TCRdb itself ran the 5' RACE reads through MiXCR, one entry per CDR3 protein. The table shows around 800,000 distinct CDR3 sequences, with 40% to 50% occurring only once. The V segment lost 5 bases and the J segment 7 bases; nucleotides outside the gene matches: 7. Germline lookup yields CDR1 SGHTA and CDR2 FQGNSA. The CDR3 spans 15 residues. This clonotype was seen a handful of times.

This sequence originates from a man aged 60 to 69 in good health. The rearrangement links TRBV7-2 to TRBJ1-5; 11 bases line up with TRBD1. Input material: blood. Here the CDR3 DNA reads TGTGCCAGCAGCCTGAACCGGGACAGGGGGCAGCCCCAGCATTTT. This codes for CASSLNRDRGQPQHF.